This is a list of T cell receptor beta chains from one sample in a study of CD8+CD57+ T cells in acquired aplastic anemia. A single record per CDR3 protein comes from TCRdb applying MiXCR to the reads. The data show 60,000 to 75,000 distinct CDR3 sequences, 55% seen once. Sequencing used sorted CD4+, CD8+, or CD8+CD57+ T cells (not recorded which) from PBMCs. The source of these receptors is a human donor in good health, serving as a control. Both conserved end residues are part of each CDR3. A D gene is named only where the DNA matches it firmly. Where a row states a size, it is once, few, many or the class of an expanded clone; other rows omit it.

CDR3 DNA: TGTGCCAGCAGTTCAATATCGGGTCAGCCCCAGCATTTT
CDR3 protein: CASSSISGQPQHF
D gene: -
V gene: TRBV27
J gene: TRBJ1-5
clone size: many

CDR3 DNA: TGTGCCAGCTCACCACCAAGGGCAGGGAGCTCCTACGAGCAGTACTTC
CDR3 protein: CASSPPRAGSSYEQYF
D gene: -
V gene: TRBV18
J gene: TRBJ2-7
clone size: many

CDR3 DNA: TGTGCCAGAAGGAAGCTATCGGGACAGGGAAGATTAGACGGCTACACCTTC
CDR3 protein: CARRKLSGQGRLDGYTF
D gene: TRBD1
V gene: TRBV28
J gene: TRBJ1-2
clone size: -

CDR3 DNA: TGTGCCAGTTCTGGGAGGCTGTGCTCTGGAAACACCATATATTTT
CDR3 protein: CASSGRLCSGNTIYF
D gene: -
V gene: TRBV19
J gene: TRBJ1-3
clone size: -

CDR3 DNA: TGTGCAACCAGCGGGACGGGAAATTCACCCCTCCACTTT
CDR3 protein: CATSGTGNSPLHF
D gene: -
V gene: TRBV15
J gene: TRBJ1-6
clone size: -

CDR3 DNA: TGTGCCAGCGTCAGGGAGAACACTGAAGCTTTCTTT
CDR3 protein: CASVRENTEAFF
D gene: -
V gene: TRBV12-3/TRBV12-4
J gene: TRBJ1-1
clone size: many

CDR3 DNA: TGTGCCACTCGGACTAGCCCCTACAATGAGCAGTTCTTC
CDR3 protein: CATRTSPYNEQFF
D gene: TRBD2
V gene: TRBV15
J gene: TRBJ2-1
clone size: -

CDR3 DNA: TGTGCCTGGAGCAGACTAACTATAAACAATGAGCAGTTCTTC
CDR3 protein: CAWSRLTINNEQFF
D gene: -
V gene: TRBV30
J gene: TRBJ2-1
clone size: -

CDR3 DNA: TGCAGTACTAGGACAGGGAATGGCTACACCTTC
CDR3 protein: CSTRTGNGYTF
D gene: TRBD1
V gene: TRBV20-1
J gene: TRBJ1-2
clone size: -

CDR3 DNA: TGTGCCAGCTCACCAAGGGGTGAGAGTCTAGCGGGAGTAAAGGAGCAGTTCTTC
CDR3 protein: CASSPRGESLAGVKEQFF
D gene: TRBD2
V gene: TRBV18
J gene: TRBJ2-1
clone size: few

CDR3 DNA: TGTGCCAGCAGTAACACTTACCGGGACAGGGCTGGAAACACCATACATTTT
CDR3 protein: CASSNTYRDRAGNTIHF
D gene: TRBD1
V gene: TRBV11-1
J gene: TRBJ1-3
clone size: -

CDR3 DNA: TGTGCCAGCAGACTTAGTCTGGACATTAACCCCTATACGATGCAGTACTTC
CDR3 protein: CASRLSLDINPYTMQYF
D gene: -
V gene: TRBV14
J gene: TRBJ2-7
clone size: many

CDR3 DNA: TGCAGCGTTGCAGGGGGAATGGATCAGCCCCAGCATTTT
CDR3 protein: CSVAGGMDQPQHF
D gene: TRBD1
V gene: TRBV29-1
J gene: TRBJ1-5
clone size: -

CDR3 DNA: TGTGCCAGCAGCTTGGGAGACAGGGACACTGAAGCTTTCTTT
CDR3 protein: CASSLGDRDTEAFF
D gene: TRBD1
V gene: TRBV5-6
J gene: TRBJ1-1
clone size: many

CDR3 DNA: TGTGCCACCAGTGAGCCAATCACAGATACGCAGTATTTT
CDR3 protein: CATSEPITDTQYF
D gene: -
V gene: TRBV24-1
J gene: TRBJ2-3
clone size: -

CDR3 DNA: TGTGCCAGCAGTGAAAGGAGATTCATTCAGTACTTC
CDR3 protein: CASSERRFIQYF
D gene: -
V gene: TRBV2
J gene: TRBJ2-4
clone size: -

CDR3 DNA: TGTGCCAGTAGTGAACAGGGCCCTGAAAAACTGTTTTTT
CDR3 protein: CASSEQGPEKLFF
D gene: -
V gene: TRBV19
J gene: TRBJ1-4
clone size: -

CDR3 DNA: TGTGCCAGCTCAGTTACGGGACACCCTTCCTACGAGCAGTACTTC
CDR3 protein: CASSVTGHPSYEQYF
D gene: -
V gene: TRBV18
J gene: TRBJ2-7
clone size: many

CDR3 DNA: TGTGCCAGCAGACAGGGACTAGCGGGAAGTCTGTCCTTC
CDR3 protein: CASRQGLAGSLSF
D gene: TRBD2
V gene: TRBV27
J gene: TRBJ2-1
clone size: few

CDR3 DNA: TGCAGCGTTAAGGGGGGGGAGAATTCACCCCTCCACTTT
CDR3 protein: CSVKGGENSPLHF
D gene: -
V gene: TRBV29-1
J gene: TRBJ1-6
clone size: once

CDR3 DNA: TGCGCCAGCAGCTTCGGGACTAGCGGGAGGACAGGCGCAGATACGCAGTATTTT
CDR3 protein: CASSFGTSGRTGADTQYF
D gene: TRBD2
V gene: TRBV5-1
J gene: TRBJ2-3
clone size: many

CDR3 DNA: TGTGCCAGCAACATCGGGACAGCCACAGATACGCAGTATTTT
CDR3 protein: CASNIGTATDTQYF
D gene: TRBD1
V gene: TRBV2
J gene: TRBJ2-3
clone size: -

CDR3 DNA: TGTGCCAGCAGCTTAGAAAGGGGGACGGAGCAGTTCTTC
CDR3 protein: CASSLERGTEQFF
D gene: -
V gene: TRBV7-8
J gene: TRBJ2-1
clone size: -

CDR3 DNA: TGTGCCAGCAGTGAATCTAAGCAGGCGAACACTGAAGCTTTCTTT
CDR3 protein: CASSESKQANTEAFF
D gene: -
V gene: TRBV25-1
J gene: TRBJ1-1
clone size: few

CDR3 DNA: TGCAGTGCTTCGGCAGGGACCCATGATGGCTACACCTTC
CDR3 protein: CSASAGTHDGYTF
D gene: -
V gene: TRBV20-1
J gene: TRBJ1-2
clone size: -

CDR3 DNA: TGTGCCAGCATCTCTAGGGAGGACTTCAGCTCCTACGAGCAGTACTTC
CDR3 protein: CASISREDFSSYEQYF
D gene: -
V gene: TRBV27
J gene: TRBJ2-7
clone size: -

CDR3 DNA: TGTGCCAGTAACCCCTCGGGGGGGAATCAGCCCCAGCATTTT
CDR3 protein: CASNPSGGNQPQHF
D gene: -
V gene: TRBV19
J gene: TRBJ1-5
clone size: -

CDR3 DNA: TGTGCCAGCGGCCGGGACAGGGTACGTGGCTACACCTTC
CDR3 protein: CASGRDRVRGYTF
D gene: TRBD1
V gene: TRBV2
J gene: TRBJ1-2
clone size: -

CDR3 DNA: TGTGCCAGCAGCTTGAGCGGGGGGAATGAGCAGTATTTT
CDR3 protein: CASSLSGGNEQYF
D gene: TRBD2
V gene: TRBV9
J gene: TRBJ2-3
clone size: -

CDR3 DNA: TGTGCCAGCAGCCTCTTACAGCGGGATTCACCCCTCCACTTT
CDR3 protein: CASSLLQRDSPLHF
D gene: -
V gene: TRBV9
J gene: TRBJ1-6
clone size: few

CDR3 DNA: TGCACCGTACAGGGGGCGGAGGGCTACACCTTC
CDR3 protein: CTVQGAEGYTF
D gene: TRBD1
V gene: TRBV29-1
J gene: TRBJ1-2
clone size: -

CDR3 DNA: TGTGCCAGCAGCCAAGATCACCCGGACAGGGGCCACGAGCAGTACTTC
CDR3 protein: CASSQDHPDRGHEQYF
D gene: TRBD1
V gene: TRBV3-1
J gene: TRBJ2-7
clone size: -

CDR3 DNA: TGTGCCAGTGAGCGGGAGCGGGGGAATGAGCAGTTCTTC
CDR3 protein: CASERERGNEQFF
D gene: TRBD2
V gene: TRBV2
J gene: TRBJ2-1
clone size: -

CDR3 DNA: TGTGCCATCAGAACGGACAGGGGGCGCTTAATAGGTGGCTACACCTTC
CDR3 protein: CAIRTDRGRLIGGYTF
D gene: TRBD1
V gene: TRBV10-3
J gene: TRBJ1-2
clone size: -

CDR3 DNA: TGTGCCAGCAGTGAAGAGATGGTGTATAATTCACCCCTCCACTTT
CDR3 protein: CASSEEMVYNSPLHF
D gene: -
V gene: TRBV2
J gene: TRBJ1-6
clone size: -

CDR3 DNA: TGCAGCGTTGCCGACATCGGGTTGGGGAACACTGAAGCTTTCTTT
CDR3 protein: CSVADIGLGNTEAFF
D gene: -
V gene: TRBV29-1
J gene: TRBJ1-1
clone size: few

CDR3 DNA: TGTGCCAGCAGCCAAAGCAGACAGACGAACACTGAAGCTTTCTTT
CDR3 protein: CASSQSRQTNTEAFF
D gene: -
V gene: TRBV7-9
J gene: TRBJ1-1
clone size: -

CDR3 DNA: TGTGCCAGCAGCCAATCCCCTGACGGCAACTCCGGTGGCTACACCTTC
CDR3 protein: CASSQSPDGNSGGYTF
D gene: -
V gene: TRBV14
J gene: TRBJ1-2
clone size: -

CDR3 DNA: TGTGCCAGCAGCTTACTAACAAGGGATTCACCCCTCCACTTT
CDR3 protein: CASSLLTRDSPLHF
D gene: -
V gene: TRBV7-2
J gene: TRBJ1-6
clone size: -

CDR3 DNA: TGTGCCAGCAGCCCCGGCGGGGCCACTGAAGCTTTCTTT
CDR3 protein: CASSPGGATEAFF
D gene: -
V gene: TRBV2
J gene: TRBJ1-1
clone size: -

CDR3 DNA: -
CDR3 protein: CASSEKREQYFGPGTEAFF
D gene: -
V gene: TRBV6-1
J gene: TRBJ1-1
clone size: -

CDR3 DNA: TGTGCCACCAGTCCATGGGGAAATACCGGGGAGCTGTTTTTT
CDR3 protein: CATSPWGNTGELFF
D gene: -
V gene: TRBV24-1
J gene: TRBJ2-2
clone size: -

CDR3 DNA: TGTGCCAGTAGTATAGAATGGACAGGGGGTAGGTACAATGAGCAGTTCTTC
CDR3 protein: CASSIEWTGGRYNEQFF
D gene: TRBD1
V gene: TRBV19
J gene: TRBJ2-1
clone size: -

CDR3 DNA: TGTGCCACCAGTCAACAGGGAAAGAGCAATCAGCCCCAGCATTTT
CDR3 protein: CATSQQGKSNQPQHF
D gene: -
V gene: TRBV24-1
J gene: TRBJ1-5
clone size: -

CDR3 DNA: TGCGCCAGCAGCCAAGATCTAGCGGGAGGGCTTCGAGAGCAGTACTTC
CDR3 protein: CASSQDLAGGLREQYF
D gene: TRBD2
V gene: TRBV4-1
J gene: TRBJ2-7
clone size: many

CDR3 DNA: TGTGCCATCGGCCAGGGAGGCACCGGGGAGCTGTTTTTT
CDR3 protein: CAIGQGGTGELFF
D gene: -
V gene: TRBV10-3
J gene: TRBJ2-2
clone size: -

CDR3 DNA: TGTGCCAGCAGCGTAGGGGGATTTCAGTACAATGAGCAGTTCTTC
CDR3 protein: CASSVGGFQYNEQFF
D gene: -
V gene: TRBV9
J gene: TRBJ2-1
clone size: -

CDR3 DNA: TGTGCCAGCAGCTTTCAAAGAAGCGGGGGGGTTGAGCAGTTCTTC
CDR3 protein: CASSFQRSGGVEQFF
D gene: TRBD2
V gene: TRBV11-1
J gene: TRBJ2-1
clone size: -

CDR3 DNA: TGTGCCAGCAGCGCGGGGACTAGCGGGACGAAGACCCAGTACTTC
CDR3 protein: CASSAGTSGTKTQYF
D gene: TRBD2
V gene: TRBV9
J gene: TRBJ2-5
clone size: -

CDR3 DNA: TGTGCCAGCAGTGTAATCTGGACTAGCCGGATTCCCGATACGCAGTATTTT
CDR3 protein: CASSVIWTSRIPDTQYF
D gene: TRBD2
V gene: TRBV25-1
J gene: TRBJ2-3
clone size: -

CDR3 DNA: TGTGCCAGCAGCCCCCGCTGGGTAGCGGGAGGGAAAGATGACGAGCAGTACTTC
CDR3 protein: CASSPRWVAGGKDDEQYF
D gene: TRBD2
V gene: TRBV9
J gene: TRBJ2-7
clone size: many